Below, one T cell receptor (beta chain) is given with its context. Its antigen is still unknown. This entry is derived from a study of T cell repertoires in cytomegalovirus infection. Study-wide context: Matching HLA type, along with CMV infection, was indicated by public TCR beta signatures. Whole-study results and caveats: Dominating the ex vivo response were HLA-C-restricted CMV-specific TCR beta clonotypes.

TCRdb itself ran the reads through MiXCR, one entry per CDR3 protein. The sample consists of about 160,000 distinct CDR3 sequences, roughly 22% of them appearing once. The CDR3 loop spans 11 amino acids. V shed 8 bases and J shed 6 bases, with 7 bases lying between them. The chain recombines TRBV12-3 or TRBV12-4 with TRBJ2-2; D possibly matches TRBD1 or TRBD2 (5 bases each). The sample in question was CD8+ T cells from cultured PBMCs, obtained from culture after CMV antigen stimulation. The origin of this receptor is a human donor in good health (CMV status not recorded). Some clones in this sample may be carry-over from other donors' samples. DNA for the CDR3: TGTGCCAGCCTGGGGGCCGGGGAGCTGTTTTTT. This sequence encodes CASLGAGELFF.